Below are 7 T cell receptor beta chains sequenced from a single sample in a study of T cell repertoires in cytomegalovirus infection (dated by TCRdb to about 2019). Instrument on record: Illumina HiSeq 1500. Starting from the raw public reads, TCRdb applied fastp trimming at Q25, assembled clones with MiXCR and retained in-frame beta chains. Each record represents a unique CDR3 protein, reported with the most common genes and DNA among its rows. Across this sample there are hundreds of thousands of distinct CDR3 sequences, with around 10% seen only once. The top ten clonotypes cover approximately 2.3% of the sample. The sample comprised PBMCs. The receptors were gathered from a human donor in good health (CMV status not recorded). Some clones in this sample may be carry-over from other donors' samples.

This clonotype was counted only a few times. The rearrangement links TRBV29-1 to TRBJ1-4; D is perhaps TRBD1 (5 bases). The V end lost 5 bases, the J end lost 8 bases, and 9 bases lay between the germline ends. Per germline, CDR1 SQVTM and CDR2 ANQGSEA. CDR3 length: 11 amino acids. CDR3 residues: CSVRDVEKLFF. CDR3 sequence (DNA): TGCAGCGTTCGGGACGTCGAAAAACTGTTTTTT.

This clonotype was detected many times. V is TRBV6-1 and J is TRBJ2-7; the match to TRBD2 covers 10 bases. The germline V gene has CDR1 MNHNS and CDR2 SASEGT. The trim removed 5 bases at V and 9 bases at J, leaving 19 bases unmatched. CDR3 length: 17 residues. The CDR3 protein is CASSLHGGGTSDGTQYV. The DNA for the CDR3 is TGTGCCAGCAGTCTCCATGGGGGGGGGACTAGCGATGGGACGCAGTACGTC.

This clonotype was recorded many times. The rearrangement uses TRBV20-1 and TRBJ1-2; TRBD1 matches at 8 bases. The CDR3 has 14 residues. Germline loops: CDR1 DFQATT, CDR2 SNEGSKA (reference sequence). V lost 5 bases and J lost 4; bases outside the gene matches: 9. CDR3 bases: TGCAGTGCTGAGGGACAGGAGACGGCCTATGGCTACACCTTC. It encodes CSAEGQETAYGYTF.

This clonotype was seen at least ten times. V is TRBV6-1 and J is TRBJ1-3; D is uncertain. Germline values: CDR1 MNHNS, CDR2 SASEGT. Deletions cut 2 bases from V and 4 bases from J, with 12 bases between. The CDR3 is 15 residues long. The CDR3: CASSEWFSGGNTIYF. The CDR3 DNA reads TGTGCCAGCAGTGAATGGTTCTCCGGCGGAAACACCATATATTTT.

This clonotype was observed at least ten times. In DNA form, the CDR3 reads TGCAGCGTTGGTCGACAGGGTTACACCGGGGAGCTGTTTTTT. Translation: CSVGRQGYTGELFF. The chain carries TRBV29-1 and TRBJ2-2; 7 bases fit TRBD1. Trimming cost V 4 bases and J 3 bases; bases outside gene matches: 5. Germline CDR1 is SQVTM and CDR2 is ANQGSEA. CDR3 length equals 14 residues.

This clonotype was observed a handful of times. CDR3 loop: CSVDASGGKYYEQYF. The CDR3 region has the DNA TGCAGCGTGGACGCTAGCGGGGGAAAGTACTACGAGCAGTACTTC. This chain uses TRBV29-1 with TRBJ2-7, with TRBD2 identical over 10 bases. V trimming: 6 bases; J trimming: 3 bases; junction bases outside the gene matches: 11. This CDR3 contains 15 residues. Looked up from germline, CDR1 is SQVTM and CDR2 is ANQGSEA.

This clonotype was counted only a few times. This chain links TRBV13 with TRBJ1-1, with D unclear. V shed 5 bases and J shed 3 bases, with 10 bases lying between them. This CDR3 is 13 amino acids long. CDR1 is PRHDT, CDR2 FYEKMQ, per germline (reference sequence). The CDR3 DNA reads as TGTGCCAGCAGCCCCCAAGCTGACACTGAAGCTTTCTTT. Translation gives CASSPQADTEAFF.